This section outlines one T cell receptor (beta chain) sequence together with its context. Which antigen it targets is not known. No quality values exist for individual bases; no much larger clone is one base distant. The CDR3 goes from the cysteine to the phenylalanine over 13 residues. Only the CDR3 portion is preserved as DNA: 39 bases, with reading frame beginning at the first base. CDR1 MGHRA and CDR2 YSYEKL were looked up in the germline V gene. V is reduced by 0 bases and J by 10 bases, leaving a spacing of 10 bases between them. This sample was taken from a study of CD8+ T cells in alopecia areata (dated by TCRdb to between 2017 and 2018). A note on the overall study: Treated patients were enrolled in an open-label pilot trial of oral tofacitinib, 5 to 10 mg twice daily, for moderate-to-severe alopecia areata. Tofacitinib was administered for 6 to 18 months, and 6 months of follow-up off drug were then conducted to assess delayed response and recurrence. For the treated patients, the SALT score, which quantifies what percentage of scalp surface area is affected, served as the measure of disease severity. In both human patients and the C3H/HeJ mouse model, the study applied high-throughput TCRbeta sequencing to look at T cell clonal expansion in alopecia areata. Scalp tissue and sorted CD4+ and CD8+ peripheral blood T cells from patchy and totalis/universalis alopecia areata patients and from healthy controls were covered by human TCRbeta sequencing. Tofacitinib-treated patients had biopsies at baseline and at 4 and 24 weeks of treatment, with a later scalp biopsy in several patients. Clonality in the scalp was compared among normal scalp (n=4), patchy alopecia areata scalp (n=8), and alopecia totalis/universalis scalp (n=8). The RNA source kit depended on sample type: the PAXgene miRNA kit for fixed scalp, the miRNeasy kit for PBMCs, and the RNeasy kit for mouse skin. TCRbeta CDR3 regions were amplified by immunoSEQ multiplex PCR with 35 Vbeta forward and 13 Jbeta reverse primers.

The receptor library was made with the immunoSEQ multiplex PCR assay. To provide template for TCR sequencing, every sample had RNA extracted and reverse transcribed into cDNA. SuperScript III was used for first-strand cDNA synthesis, primed with a 2:1 mix of oligo-dT and random hexamers. A synthetic immune receptor repertoire was used to assess amplification bias, and residual bias was removed computationally. Per the original workflow: After raw reads were preprocessed to remove errors, the CDR3 was defined following IMGT conventions as running from the conserved cysteine to phenylalanine. Clonality was computed as 1 minus the Shannon entropy, with the entropy normalized by log2 of the number of productive unique TCRs. CD4 or CD8 identity of scalp clones was inferred by cross-referencing scalp TCRbeta sequences with sorted blood CD4 and CD8 repertoires. The source is immuneACCESS, and TCRdb retained only in-frame sequences with V and J called. Part of the clones is not carried over; for the studies checked, unresolved V genes explain less than half of this, and the remainder is unexplained. That table furnishes V, J and clone size, whereas the DNA furnished D and trimming. This sample gives 95,000 to 110,000 clones in total; about nine tenths of them show up just once. 11% of the sample lies in the top ten.

In the paper's terms, the treatment or condition label means: oral pan-JAK inhibitor, 5-10 mg twice daily. Lesional scalp punch biopsies and peripheral blood were obtained from alopecia areata patients. PBMCs were isolated by density centrifugation and stained for CD3, CD4 and CD8, and CD4+ and CD8+ T cells were sorted on a FACSAria. Study-level results and caveats: During tofacitinib treatment, many expanded lesional clones remained in scalp and blood, and this persistence may partly explain relapse after treatment is stopped. Tofacitinib significantly lowered scalp clonality and the number of expanded CD8+ clones among the top 100 scalp clones. Higher clonality and more expanded CD8+ clones were observed in lesional scalp than in normal scalp, particularly in alopecia totalis/universalis, a finding suggestive of antigenic drive. Because the treated cohort was small and had just a single nonresponder, larger studies are needed to establish links between baseline CD8+ expansion and response. TCR sequences shared between patients were less clear than in mice, possibly partly because of HLA diversity in the patient population. Unlike mouse skin, which is dominated by gammadelta T cells, normal human skin has resident alphabeta T cells that are also sequenced, and this complicates analysis of the scalp TCR repertoire.

The origin of this receptor is a human donor with alopecia areata. The V and J segments used are TRBV4-1 and TRBJ2-1; possibly the D gene is TRBD2, per 5 matching bases. The sample was CD8+ T cells sorted from blood, taken around week 34, from a patient treated with tofacitinib. The nucleotide sequence reads as follows: TGCGCCAGCAGCCAAGATACCGGCGGGGAGCAGTTCTTC. Translated, this is CASSQDTGGEQFF.